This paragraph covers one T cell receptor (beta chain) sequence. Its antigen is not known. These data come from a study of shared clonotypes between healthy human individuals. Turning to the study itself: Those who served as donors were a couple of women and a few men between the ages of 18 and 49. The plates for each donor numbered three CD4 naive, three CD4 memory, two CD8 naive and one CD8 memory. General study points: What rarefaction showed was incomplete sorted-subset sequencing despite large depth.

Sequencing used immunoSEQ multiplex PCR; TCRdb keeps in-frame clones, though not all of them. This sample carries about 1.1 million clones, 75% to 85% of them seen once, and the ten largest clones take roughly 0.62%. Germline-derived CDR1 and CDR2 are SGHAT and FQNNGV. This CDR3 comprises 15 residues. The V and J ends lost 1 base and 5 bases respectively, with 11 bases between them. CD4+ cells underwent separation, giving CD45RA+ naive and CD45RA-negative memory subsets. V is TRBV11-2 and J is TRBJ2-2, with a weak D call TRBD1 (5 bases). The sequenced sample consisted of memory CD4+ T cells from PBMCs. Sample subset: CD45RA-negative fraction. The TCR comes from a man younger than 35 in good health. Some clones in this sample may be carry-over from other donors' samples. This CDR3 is CASSLAGSGTGELFF. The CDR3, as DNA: TGTGCCAGCAGCTTAGCGGGTTCAGGGACCGGGGAGCTGTTTTTT.